Listed below are T cell receptor beta chains from one sample, sequenced in a study of T-cell reconstitution after alpha-beta-depleted transplantation in children. Using its own MiXCR run on the PCR reads, TCRdb lists one record per CDR3 protein. This table has approximately 390,000 distinct CDR3 sequences, about 11% appearing once. The source was PBMCs from the stem cell graft donor, collected from the stem cell graft. The receptors originated from a human donor who donated a stem cell graft to a child with acute myeloid leukemia. The conserved cysteine and the conserved F or W are not part of the CDR3 here.

v_gene,len,CDR3aa
TRBV7-8,13,ASSWGASSNQPQH
TRBV20-1,11,SAPGTAQETQY
TRBV7-2,10,ASSLRTNEQF
TRBV19,14,ASSGLGESNTGELF
TRBV3-1,11,ASSSPRLGEQF
TRBV12-3/TRBV12-4,13,ASSLPGYSGNTIY
TRBV3-1,13,ASSQEWSGKETQY
TRBV12-3/TRBV12-4,12,ASSLEAPGGTQY
TRBV29-1,12,SVGGGQGAYEQY
TRBV4-3,16,ASSQAGFGGSGQNEQF
TRBV4-2,14,ASSPGVGLGGYEQY